This entry concerns a single T cell receptor (beta chain). MiXCR was run by TCRdb on the PCR reads, yielding one entry per CDR3 protein. The sample lists around 460,000 distinct CDR3 sequences, 20% to 25% occurring once. This sample stems from a study of molecular identifiers for immune sequencing clone quantification. Germline lookup yields CDR1 LGHNA and CDR2 YSLEER. V shed 1 base and J shed 10 bases, with 16 bases lying between them. The CDR3 is 15 residues long. The sequencing input was naive CD8+ T cells from blood, with Jurkat cell RNA spiked in. The sample's subset: FACS-sorted CD8+CD4-CCR7+CD45RA+ naive T cells. The gene calls are TRBV4-3 and TRBJ1-4; D uncertain. This TCR was sampled from a human donor in good health. Some libraries in this study had Jurkat cell RNA spiked in. The CDR3 sequence: CASSQGRAPTGKLFF. The CDR3 region has the DNA TGCGCCAGCAGCCAAGGGAGGGCGCCCACGGGAAAACTGTTTTTT.